The 5 T cell receptor beta chains in this list originate from one sample, sequenced in a study of shared clonotypes between healthy human individuals. TCRdb keeps only in-frame clones here, not all; method: immunoSEQ multiplex PCR. The sample includes roughly 500,000 clones, less than 80% of them seen just once. The sequencing sample was made of PBMCs. The receptor set was obtained from a woman in her thirties or forties in good health. Some clones in this sample may be carry-over from other donors' samples.

This clone turned up a few times. The chain combines TRBV9 with TRBJ2-1; TRBD1 aligns across 7 bases. V was pared by 3 bases and J by 8 bases, with 2 bases of the junction left unmatched. The CDR3 consists of 12 residues. Germline lookup yields CDR1 SGDLS and CDR2 YYNGEE. CDR3 loop: CASSADRDEQFF. The CDR3 region has the DNA TGTGCCAGCAGCGCAGACAGGGATGAGCAGTTCTTC.

The J gene is TRBJ2-7, the V gene TRBV28, with TRBD2 matching over 8 bases. J was trimmed by 3 bases and V by 2 bases; bases with no gene match: 6. The V gene's germline CDR1 is MDHEN and CDR2 SYDVKM. The CDR3 extends over 15 amino acids. The CDR3 bases are TGTGCCAGCAGTTTAGGGGCGGGAGGCTACTACGAGCAGTACTTC. Translation gives CASSLGAGGYYEQYF.

The chain combines TRBV18 with TRBJ2-7, with TRBD2 matching over 11 bases. Germline CDR1 KGHSH, CDR2 LQKENI. Trimming removed 2 bases from V and 2 bases from J; junction bases left unmatched: 2. The CDR3 runs to 15 residues. The CDR3 region is CASSPATSGAYEQYF. As DNA, the CDR3 is TGTGCCAGCTCACCAGCGACTAGCGGGGCCTACGAGCAGTACTTC.

This rearrangement joins TRBV11-1 to TRBJ2-7; D uncertain. The CDR3 spans 15 residues. The germline gives CDR1 SGHAT, CDR2 FQDESV (reference sequence). Trimming cost V 1 base and J 1 base, with 11 bases left between them. CDR3 in amino acids: CASSLEIGVSYEQYF. The CDR3 bases are TGTGCCAGCAGCTTAGAGATTGGGGTTTCCTACGAGCAGTACTTC.

This chain links TRBV9 with TRBJ2-5; 8 nucleotides line up with TRBD2. Germline V CDR1 and CDR2: SGDLS, YYNGEE. V lost 0 bases, J lost 5 bases, and 9 bases stayed unmatched. This CDR3 contains 16 residues. CDR3 DNA sequence: TGTGCCAGCAGCGTAGACGGTAGCGGGAATAGGGAGACCCAGTACTTC. Its protein product is CASSVDGSGNRETQYF.